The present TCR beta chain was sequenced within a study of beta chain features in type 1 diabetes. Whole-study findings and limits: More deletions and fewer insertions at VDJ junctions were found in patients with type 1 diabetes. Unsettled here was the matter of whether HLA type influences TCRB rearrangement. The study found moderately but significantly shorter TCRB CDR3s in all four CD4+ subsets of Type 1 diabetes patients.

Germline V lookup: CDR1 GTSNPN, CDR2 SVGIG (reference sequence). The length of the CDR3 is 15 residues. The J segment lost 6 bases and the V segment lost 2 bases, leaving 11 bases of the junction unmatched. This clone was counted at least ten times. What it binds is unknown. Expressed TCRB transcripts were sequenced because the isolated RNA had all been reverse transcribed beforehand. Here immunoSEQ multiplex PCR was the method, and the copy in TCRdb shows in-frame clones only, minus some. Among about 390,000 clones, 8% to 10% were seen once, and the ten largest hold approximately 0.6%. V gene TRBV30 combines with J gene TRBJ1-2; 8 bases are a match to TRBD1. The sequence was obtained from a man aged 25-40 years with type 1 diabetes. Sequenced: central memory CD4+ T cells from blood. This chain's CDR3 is CAWSLNLGTGDGYTF. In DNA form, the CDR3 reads TGTGCCTGGAGTCTCAACCTCGGGACAGGAGATGGCTACACCTTC.